The 6 T cell receptor beta chains reported below all come from one sample, sequenced in a study of T cell responses to AZD1222 COVID-19 vaccine. Clones were read by immunoSEQ multiplex PCR, and TCRdb kept only the in-frame ones, dropping some. The table shows about 120,000 clones, with about 89% occurring only once. The input for sequencing was peripheral blood, taken on day 0 of AZD1222 vaccination. These receptor sequences come from an adult in good health.

The chain joins TRBV13 to TRBJ2-7, with D hard to call. Germline V gene data show CDR1 as PRHDT and CDR2 as FYEKMQ (reference sequence). V was pared by 4 bases and J by 6 bases, with 19 bases between. The CDR3 runs to 15 residues. DNA of the CDR3: TGTGCCAGCAGCTCCGCCAGAAAGGTACTCCCCGAGCAGTACTTC. This sequence encodes CASSSARKVLPEQYF.

This clone was found a few times. The chain links TRBV4-3 to TRBJ1-2; D is possibly TRBD1 (5 bases). The CDR3 spans 17 residues. With 5 bases removed from V and 6 bases from J, the gap between germline ends came to 25 bases. Per germline, CDR1 LGHNA and CDR2 YSLEER. CDR3 in DNA: TGCGCCAGCAGCTGGACCGGGACCGCGAGAGGGAAGAATGGCTACACCTTC. Translating it yields CASSWTGTARGKNGYTF.

The J gene is TRBJ1-4, the V gene TRBV25-1, with a possible D match to TRBD1 (6 bases). Germline loops: CDR1 MGHDK, CDR2 SYGVNS. The CDR3 is made up of 16 amino acids. With 0 bases removed from V and 3 bases from J, the gap between germline ends came to 11 bases. The chain's CDR3 is CASSEYRTASNEKLFF. CDR3 sequence (DNA): TGTGCCAGCAGTGAATATCGGACAGCCTCTAATGAAAAACTGTTTTTT.

The J gene is TRBJ2-6, the V gene TRBV7-6, with D perhaps matching TRBD1 or TRBD2 (5 bases each). V shed 5 bases and J shed 4 bases, with 24 bases lying between them. The CDR3 contains 19 residues. CDR1 and CDR2 from the germline V gene are SGHVS and FNYEAQ. CDR3 region: CASSPIVAGTSSGANVLTF. CDR3 nucleotide sequence: TGTGCCAGCAGCCCCATTGTGGCAGGGACGTCGTCCGGGGCCAACGTCCTGACTTTC.

The CDR3: CASSLNLASGPSYEQYF. The CDR3 DNA reads TGTGCCAGCAGCTTAAATCTGGCTAGCGGGCCCTCCTACGAGCAGTACTTC. The V and J genes are TRBV11-2 and TRBJ2-7; TRBD2 matches 8 bases. The ends lost 2 bases at V and 0 bases at J; junction bases unmatched: 9. The CDR3 runs to 17 residues. Per germline, CDR1 SGHAT and CDR2 FQNNGV.

This chain links TRBV6-5 with TRBJ1-2, with D maybe TRBD1 (5 bases). CDR1 and CDR2 (germline): MNHEY, SVGAGI. V was trimmed by 0 bases and J by 3 bases, leaving 14 bases between them. The length of the CDR3 is 16 residues. CDR3 protein: CASSYSPQGGDYGYTF. The CDR3 DNA is TGTGCCAGCAGTTACTCCCCCCAGGGTGGGGACTATGGCTACACCTTC.